These 24 T cell receptor beta chains came from one sample sequenced in a study of control samples from healthy donors and cancer patients. Libraries were prepared by immunoSEQ multiplex PCR; TCRdb keeps only in-frame clonotypes and omits some of them. Of roughly 51,000 clones in the sample, over 85% were seen once. Sequenced input: PBMCs. These receptors originate from a man aged 40-50 years with colorectal cancer.

The chain links TRBV6-5 to TRBJ2-7; D not resolved. The CDR3 runs to 11 residues. With 6 bases removed from V and 3 bases from J, the gap between germline ends came to 6 bases. Germline CDR1 reads MNHEY; CDR2 reads SVGAGI. The CDR3 nucleotides are TGTGCCAGCAGAACTCTCTACGAGCAGTACTTC. Its protein is CASRTLYEQYF.

The chain joins TRBV4-1 to TRBJ2-1, with 7 bases identical to TRBD1. Germline assignment: CDR1 MGHRA and CDR2 YSYEKL. J lost 8 bases, V lost 4 bases, and 8 bases had no gene match. The CDR3 sequence is 14 residues long. In DNA, the CDR3 is TGCGCCAGCAGCCCTCACGACAGGGAATATGAGCAGTTCTTC. Its translation is CASSPHDREYEQFF.

The chain carries TRBV10-3 and TRBJ2-2; D gene ambiguous. Per germline, CDR1 ENHRY and CDR2 SYGVKD. The CDR3 covers 13 residues. V lost 8 bases and J lost 6, with 13 bases in between. CDR3 in DNA: TGTGCCATCTCATCGGGCAGCCCCGGGGAGCTGTTTTTT. Translating it yields CAISSGSPGELFF.

The J gene is TRBJ2-1, the V gene TRBV7-9; 8 bases agree with TRBD2. V trimming: 5 bases; J trimming: 2 bases; junction bases outside the gene matches: 8. Germline CDR1 is SEHNR and CDR2 is FQNEAQ (reference sequence). The CDR3 sequence is 16 residues long. The CDR3 sequence is CASSQRTAGAYNEQFF. The CDR3 DNA is TGTGCCAGCAGCCAGAGGACAGCGGGAGCCTACAATGAGCAGTTCTTC.

The chain links TRBV27 to TRBJ2-5; 8 bases fit TRBD1. From germline, CDR1 is MNHEY and CDR2 SMNVEV (reference sequence). Unmatched junction bases numbered 8, after V lost 4 bases and J lost 4 bases. The CDR3 spans 15 residues. CDR3 amino acids: CASSSLNDRGETQYF. In DNA form, the CDR3 reads TGTGCCAGCAGTTCCCTCAATGACAGGGGAGAGACCCAGTACTTC.

The chain combines TRBV5-4 with TRBJ2-1, with TRBD2 identical over 7 bases. Germline V lookup: CDR1 SGHNT, CDR2 YYREEE (reference sequence). This CDR3 contains 15 residues. The junction had 6 bases not matched to a gene; V was cut back by 0 bases and J by 6 bases. Here the CDR3 reads CASSLGGGRINEQFF. The CDR3 bases are TGTGCCAGCAGCTTGGGCGGCGGGAGAATCAATGAGCAGTTCTTC.

The genes are TRBV19 and TRBJ1-2, with TRBD1 matching over 7 bases. The CDR3 is 16 amino acids. Germline CDR1 is LNHDA and CDR2 is SQIVND (reference sequence). Germline trimming cut 10 bases from V and 2 bases from J; bases unmatched to any gene: 16. The CDR3 DNA reads TGTGCCACCTATGACCCAGACAGGGAATTGAACTATGGCTACACCTTC. This sequence encodes CATYDPDRELNYGYTF.

The chain uses TRBV9 and TRBJ1-5; D gene ambiguous. Deletions cut 0 bases from V and 2 bases from J, with 9 bases between. This CDR3 spans 15 amino acids. Looked up from germline, CDR1 is SGDLS and CDR2 is YYNGEE. CDR3 sequence (DNA): TGTGCCAGCAGCGTAGTCCCCCACCGCAATCAGCCCCAGCATTTT. It codes for CASSVVPHRNQPQHF.

This clone has just a few counts. V and J are TRBV5-5 and TRBJ2-1, with no clear D. The CDR3 length is 16 residues. V was cut by 1 base and J by 0 bases, with 11 bases left in between. The germline V gene encodes CDR1 SGHKS and CDR2 YYEKEE (reference sequence). This chain's CDR3 is CASSLFSQSSYNEQFF. The CDR3 DNA sequence: TGTGCCAGCAGCTTGTTCAGCCAGAGCTCCTACAATGAGCAGTTCTTC.

The chain couples TRBV6-6 to TRBJ2-2; 8 bases align to TRBD1. CDR1 and CDR2 from the germline V gene are MNHNY and SVGAGI (reference sequence). V was pared by 5 bases and J by 3 bases, with 23 bases of the junction left unmatched. The CDR3 extends over 21 amino acids. CDR3 DNA: TGTGCCAGCAGTCTTACAGGACAGGGTTGGCTGGGAAGTAGGGACACCGGGGAGCTGTTTTTT. It is translated as CASSLTGQGWLGSRDTGELFF.

The chain joins TRBV3-1 (or the pseudogene TRBV3-2) to TRBJ2-2, with D possibly matching TRBD1 (6 bases). CDR1 is LGHDT and CDR2 is YNNKEL in the germline V gene (reference sequence). V was pared by 3 bases and J by 4 bases, with 15 bases between. The CDR3 extends over 16 amino acids. The CDR3: CASSQAGVGRTGELFF. In DNA, the CDR3 is TGTGCCAGCAGCCAGGCAGGGGTCGGGCGCACCGGGGAGCTGTTTTTT.

On this clone: At one end the junction does not follow the germline gene, possibly because of a read error. The CDR3 reads CASSFAPGKWAGELFF. In nucleotides, the CDR3 is TGTGCTAGCAGCTTCGCTCCCGGGAAATGGGCCGGGGAGCTGTTTTTT. The chain carries TRBV7-7 and TRBJ2-2; D possibly corresponds to TRBD2 (5 bases). The CDR3 sequence is 16 residues long. Germline lookup yields CDR1 SSHAT and CDR2 FNYEAQ (reference sequence).

This clone was seen a single time. The chain combines TRBV9 with TRBJ2-5; the match to TRBD2 covers 7 bases. The CDR3 length is 15 residues. The germline gives CDR1 SGDLS, CDR2 YYNGEE. The ends lost 2 bases at V and 6 bases at J; junction bases unmatched: 10. For the CDR3, the DNA is TGTGCCAGCAGCGTGGGGACTAACCAAGATAAGACCCAGTACTTC. Translated, it gives CASSVGTNQDKTQYF.

This chain joins TRBV5-1 and TRBJ2-5; D remains unclear. The germline CDR1 and CDR2 sequences are SGHRS and YFSETQ. V was clipped by 4 bases and J by 1 base, with 2 bases between them. The CDR3 totals 11 residues. CDR3 DNA: TGCGCCAGCAGCCTCCAAGAGACCCAGTACTTC. This gives the protein CASSLQETQYF.

In its sample, this clone was seen once. The V call is TRBV30, the J call TRBJ2-1; a weak D match, TRBD1 (5 bases). Germline assignment: CDR1 GTSNPN and CDR2 SVGIG (reference sequence). The CDR3 sequence is 13 residues long. Trimming removed 0 bases at V and 5 bases at J, with 8 bases between. The CDR3 nucleotides read TGTGCCTGGAGTGTACAGGTGGACAATGAGCAGTTCTTC. Translated: CAWSVQVDNEQFF.

The J gene is TRBJ2-3, the V gene TRBV28, with 9 bases aligning to TRBD1. This CDR3 comprises 15 residues. With 6 bases clipped from V and 2 bases from J, the junction kept 6 bases outside the gene matches. Looked up from germline, CDR1 is MDHEN and CDR2 is SYDVKM. This CDR3 reads CASRRTGVATDTQYF. Here the CDR3 DNA reads TGTGCCAGCAGGAGGACAGGGGTGGCCACAGATACGCAGTATTTT.

The chain recombines TRBV24-1 with TRBJ2-2, with D unresolved. This CDR3 region has 12 residues. The germline V and J ends were trimmed by 7 bases and 7 bases, with 9 bases remaining between them. CDR1 and CDR2 from the germline V gene are KGHDR and SFDVKD. As DNA, the CDR3 is TGTGCCACCAGCCTTGATGGCGGGGAGCTGTTTTTT. The encoded protein is CATSLDGGELFF.

The chain carries TRBV16 and TRBJ1-1, with TRBD1 as a possible D gene (5 bases). This CDR3 has 15 residues. V was shortened by 4 bases and J by 2 bases, with 14 bases between the two germline ends. The germline V gene encodes CDR1 KGHSY and CDR2 FQNENV. The CDR3 is CASSLSWGFNTEAFF. DNA for the CDR3: TGTGCCAGCAGCCTCTCGTGGGGGTTCAACACTGAAGCTTTCTTT.

This clone was detected only a few times. The genes are TRBV9 and TRBJ2-2, with 8 bases that match TRBD1. CDR1 and CDR2 from the germline V gene are SGDLS and YYNGEE. J was trimmed by 0 bases and V by 3 bases; bases with no gene match: 4. The CDR3 runs to 16 residues. CDR3 sequence reads: CASSAEDRANTGELFF. The CDR3 nucleotides read TGTGCCAGCAGCGCGGAGGACAGGGCGAACACCGGGGAGCTGTTTTTT.

The J gene is TRBJ2-2, the V gene TRBV9; TRBD2 aligns across 9 bases. V lost 0 bases, J lost 4 bases, and 7 bases stayed unmatched. This CDR3 spans 17 amino acids. CDR1 SGDLS and CDR2 YYNGEE come from the germline V gene. CDR3 amino acids: CASSVVGTSLGTGELFF. For the CDR3, the DNA is TGTGCCAGCAGCGTAGTAGGGACTAGCCTAGGCACCGGGGAGCTGTTTTTT.

The rearrangement joins TRBV19 to TRBJ2-7; the match to TRBD1 covers 9 bases. CDR3 length: 14 amino acids. Unmatched junction bases numbered 5, after V lost 5 bases and J lost 3 bases. Germline values: CDR1 LNHDA, CDR2 SQIVND (reference sequence). The CDR3: CASSGWDRVYEQYF. CDR3 DNA: TGTGCCAGTAGTGGATGGGACAGGGTCTACGAGCAGTACTTC.

This chain links TRBV6-5 with TRBJ1-5; no clear D gene. V shed 6 bases and J shed 6 bases, with 12 bases lying between them. This CDR3 contains 13 residues. From germline, CDR1 is MNHEY and CDR2 SVGAGI. This CDR3 reads CASRAAMGQPQHF. DNA for the CDR3: TGTGCCAGCAGGGCGGCTATGGGTCAGCCCCAGCATTTT.

The V call is TRBV28, the J call TRBJ2-3, with D tentatively TRBD1 (6 bases). The CDR3 contains 16 residues. The V gene's germline CDR1 is MDHEN and CDR2 SYDVKM. V lost 5 bases and J 2 bases, leaving 17 bases between the germline ends. The CDR3 protein is CASSPSSAGDTDTQYF. DNA for the CDR3: TGTGCCAGCAGTCCCTCATCCGCAGGGGACACAGATACGCAGTATTTT. The whole variable domain, filled in from reference TRBV28 and TRBJ2-3, reads DVKVTQSSRYLVKRTGEKVFLECVQDMDHENMFWYRQDPGLGLRLIYFSYDVKMKEKGDIPEGYSVSREKKERFSLILESASTNQTSMYLCASSPSSAGDTDTQYFGPGTRLTVL.

CDR3 nucleotides: TGTGCCTGGAGTCACACAGGGGGCCGGTCACCCCTCCACTTT. Protein product: CAWSHTGGRSPLHF. This sequence joins TRBV30 and TRBJ1-6; 9 nucleotides line up with TRBD1. V lost 2 bases and J lost 10; bases outside the gene matches: 6. Germline CDR1 and CDR2: GTSNPN and SVGIG (reference sequence). The length of the CDR3 is 14 residues. The full variable domain, rest sourced from reference TRBV30 and TRBJ1-6, is SQTIHQWPATLVQPVGSPLSLECTVEGTSNPNLYWYRQAAGRGLQLLFYSVGIGQISSEVPQNLSASRPQDRQFILSSKKLLLSDSGFYLCAWSHTGGRSPLHFGNGTRLTVT.